This T cell receptor beta chain was identified during a study of blood T cell repertoires in COVID-19. About the research overall: COVID-19 samples, acute and convalescent, were from the United States, Italy and Spain. Sample material is recorded as cDNA or gDNA derived from T cells, B-cell-depleted T cells, or PBMCs.

This clone was recorded a few times. Original data processing: How many nucleated cells were present was estimated from reference gene primer amplification. Assay used: immunoSEQ multiplex PCR; TCRdb lists only in-frame clones, some missing. V and J calls and clone size are as listed in that table; D and trimming were resolved from the DNA. The table lists some 280,000 clones, 70% to 90% of them singletons. The material sequenced was peripheral blood. This sequence was found in a woman aged 55-70 years with acute or convalescent COVID-19.

CDR3 sequence (DNA): TGTGCCAGCAGTTTCCTCTCCGGAGCCCTTAGCACAGATACGCAGTATTTT. Translating gives CASSFLSGALSTDTQYF. The chain has TRBV28 and TRBJ2-3, with D hard to call. This CDR3 region has 17 residues. Germline-derived CDR1 and CDR2 are MDHEN and SYDVKM. Between the trimmed V and J ends, which lost 3 bases and 0 bases, there was a span of 16 bases. Based on the CDR3 plus reference TRBV28 and TRBJ2-3, the full variable domain is DVKVTQSSRYLVKRTGEKVFLECVQDMDHENMFWYRQDPGLGLRLIYFSYDVKMKEKGDIPEGYSVSREKKERFSLILESASTNQTSMYLCASSFLSGALSTDTQYFGPGTRLTVL.